Detailed here is one T cell receptor (beta chain). This clone's antigen is unknown. No much larger clone is present one base from it, and per-base qualities are unavailable. These data originate in a study of vaccination and CD4 T cells after COVID-19 (dated by TCRdb to between 2021 and 2024). Background on the whole study: Every convalescent patient had a positive nasal swab PCR test for SARS-CoV-2, with mild disease in about nine patients and severe disease in one. The convalescent cohort comprised six males and four females, including two Hispanic individuals, seven Caucasians, two Asians and one multiracial person. Each participant got two doses of either the Pfizer-BioNTech BNT162b2 vaccine (n=8) or the Moderna mRNA-1273 vaccine (n=2). Post-COVID blood samples were collected from convalescent patients a median of approximately 100 days after diagnosis, with a range of about 35 to 180 days. The time from the second vaccine dose to post-vaccine blood sampling had a median of around 72 days and ranged from roughly 13 to 241 days. For stimulating the cultures, overlapping spike peptide pools were used, derived from SARS-CoV-2 as well as from the common cold coronaviruses HCoV-NL63, HCoV-OC43 and HCoV-229E. As controls, cultures received a CEFX viral epitope pool (the positive control), an HIV-1 Nef peptide pool (the negative control), or no peptide at all. In around 9 COVID-19 convalescent patients and a handful of infection-naive healthy vaccine recipients, researchers compared the spike-specific CD4+ TCR repertoire from before mRNA vaccination with the repertoire from after. Broader findings and caveats from the paper: Of the vaccine-specific clones found in convalescent patients, nearly all (304 of 307) were mono-reactive for SARS-CoV-2 spike instead of being cross-reactive with common cold coronaviruses. The median number of SARS-CoV-2-reactive clonotypes rose from 21 after infection to a few dozen after vaccination, but the change was not significant. The number of convalescent patients in the study was relatively small, and the study did not examine early timepoints following natural infection. Among convalescent patients, a median about 87% of the SARS-CoV-2-reactive clones seen after vaccination appeared only after vaccination, which suggests priming specific to the vaccine.

Library method: PCR. TCR sequencing of DNA from cultured CD4+ T cells used the Oncomine TCR Beta short-read assay at the Johns Hopkins FTIC core. The QIAamp micro DNA kit was used to extract genomic DNA from the cultured CD4+ T cells. The Oncomine TCR Beta libraries from cultured CD4+ T cells were pooled using unique dual indexes and then sequenced on an Illumina iSeq 100. Concerning the study's data processing: Non-productive sequences were removed, and CDR3s that did not start with C, did not end with F or W, or were shorter than 7 amino acids were discarded. Antigen-specific clonotypes were identified with the MANAFEST web application by comparing peptide-stimulated wells with reference and other culture wells. For a clone to be called positive, the clone needed an FDR below 0.05, an odds ratio above 5, and a productive frequency above 0.1% in at least two of three replicate wells. Cross-reactive clonotypes were defined as significantly expanded in both SARS-CoV-2 spike wells and at least one common cold coronavirus spike condition. CDR3 homology was assessed with Levenshtein distances (stringdist) and unrooted phylogenetic trees (ape) in R version 3.6.1. TCRdb trimmed the raw reads at Q25, called clones with MiXCR and kept productive beta chains. All rows with the same CDR3 protein become a single entry with the most common DNA and genes. The V and J calls were determined by TCRdb, not by the authors. This sample gives approximately 15,000 distinct CDR3 sequences in total; around 50% of them show up just once. The ten top clones hold roughly 12% of the sample.

The CDR3 contains 15 residues, cysteine and phenylalanine counted. Just CDR3 DNA is preserved here, 45 bases in frame from base 1. Compared with germline, V lacks 5 bases and J lacks 0 bases; bases without a gene match: 6. CDR1 and CDR2 were assigned from the germline V gene as LGHNT and FRNRAP. In the paper's terms, the treatment or condition label means: approximately 10-day PBMC culture with coronavirus spike peptide pools or control peptides (ViraFEST assay). The ViraFEST assay, used in the study, expanded antigen-specific T cells with peptide pools and then identified the expanded clonotypes through TCR sequencing. The convalescent patients' positive SARS-CoV-2 PCR tests fell between March and December 2020, which was before the Alpha, Beta and Delta variants emerged in the United States. About 1.8 million PBMCs per well were cultured in IMDM with approximately 5.5% human AB serum and around 10 IU/ml IL-2, plus 10 ug/ml peptide pools. On days 3 and 7, half of the culture medium was replaced with fresh IL-2-containing medium. Once the cells had been in culture for less than 11 days, the EasySep CD4+ T cell isolation kit was used to isolate CD4+ T cells by negative selection. PBMCs were separated from whole blood using Ficoll-Paque Plus gradient centrifugation and then either used fresh or cryopreserved at -140C. Each culture condition was generally run in triplicate wells.

The TCR sequence derives from a human donor who had recovered from COVID-19. The chain is made from TRBV12-5 and TRBJ2-7, and TRBD1 aligns with 8 junction nucleotides. The sample comprised CD4+ T cells from blood, cultured in vitro. The CDR3 corresponds to CASGRDRKSSYEQYF. The DNA is as follows: TGTGCTAGTGGTCGGGACAGGAAGAGCTCCTACGAGCAGTACTTC.